This TCR beta chain was retrieved from a study of cytomegalovirus exposure and HLA in healthy donors. About the study: From donors who were HLA-typed, an early data release held approximately 91 million unique TCRs. The study, taken as a whole, reports: Three chains linked to CMV were shown in vitro to be specific for CMV antigens. Reported findings show TCR beta sequences accurately forecast HLA-A and HLA-B alleles in most subjects. Earlier findings revealed that most TCR beta V segments proved productive either about 87% or about 30% of the time.

Both 60 Vbeta primers and 13 Jbeta primers went into the PCR. Clones were sequenced by immunoSEQ multiplex PCR, and TCRdb holds only the in-frame ones, with some missing. The data hold around 64,000 clones, with roughly 89% observed a single time. The J segment lost 3 bases and the V segment lost 0 bases, leaving 3 bases of the junction unmatched. Per the germline V gene, CDR1 is SGHTA and CDR2 is FQGTGA. The CDR3 sequence is 17 residues long. To note about this clone: Its antigen remains unknown.

Sequenced input: PBMCs. The rearrangement joins TRBV7-3 to TRBJ2-5; 14 bases agree with TRBD2. The sequence was obtained from a woman aged 25 to 39 in good health and CMV-seronegative. The chain's CDR3 is CASSLTGGLAGEETQYF. The CDR3 bases are TGTGCCAGCAGCTTAACTGGGGGACTAGCGGGAGAAGAGACCCAGTACTTC.